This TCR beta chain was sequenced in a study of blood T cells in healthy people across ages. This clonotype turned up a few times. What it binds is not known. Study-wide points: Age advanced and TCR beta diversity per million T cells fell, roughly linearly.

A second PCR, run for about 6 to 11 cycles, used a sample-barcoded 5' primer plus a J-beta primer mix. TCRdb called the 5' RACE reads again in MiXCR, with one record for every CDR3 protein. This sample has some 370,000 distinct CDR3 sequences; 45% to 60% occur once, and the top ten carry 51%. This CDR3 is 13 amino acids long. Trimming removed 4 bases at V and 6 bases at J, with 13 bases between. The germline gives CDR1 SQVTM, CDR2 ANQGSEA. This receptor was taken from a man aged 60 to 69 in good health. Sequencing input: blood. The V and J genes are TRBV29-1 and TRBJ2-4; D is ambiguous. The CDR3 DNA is TGCAGCGTTGGGACCGACACGCCAAACATTCAGTACTTC. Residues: CSVGTDTPNIQYF.